This T cell receptor beta chain derives from a study of blood T cell repertoires in COVID-19. Across the whole study: Samples of COVID-19 (acute and convalescent) were obtained from the United States, Italy and Spain. T cells, B-cell-depleted T cells, or PBMCs supplied cDNA or gDNA.

The CDR3 is 12 residues long. The germline CDR1 and CDR2 sequences are MNHNY and SVGAGI (reference sequence). The V and J ends lost 5 bases and 8 bases, in that order; junction bases with no gene match: 4. Generated by immunoSEQ multiplex PCR, the TCRdb table keeps only in-frame clones and is missing some. The table includes roughly 88,000 clones, over 80% detected once. The TCR was taken from a woman of 80 years or more with active or convalescent COVID-19. This rearrangement joins TRBV6-6 to TRBJ1-2; the match to TRBD1 covers 8 bases. Sequenced: peripheral blood. The CDR3 coding sequence is TGTGCCAGCAGTAGCGACAGGGGAGGCTACACCTTC. It encodes CASSSDRGGYTF.